This is a list of T cell receptor beta chains from one sample in a study of beta chain features in type 1 diabetes. Clones were sequenced by immunoSEQ multiplex PCR, and TCRdb holds only the in-frame ones, with some missing. The sample has 150,000 to 200,000 clones; less than 9.5% are singletons. Sequenced material: central memory CD4+ T cells from blood. The receptors were sampled from a woman in her thirties or forties with type 1 diabetes. The CDR3 runs from the conserved cysteine through the conserved F or W. D genes are given only for firm matches. Only part of the rows carry a size: once, few, many, or a class if the clone is expanded.

D	size	V	J	DNA	CDR3
-	few	TRBV6-5	TRBJ2-4	TGTGCCAGCAGCCCCACCGGGTTCCACGGGGACATTCAGTACTTC	CASSPTGFHGDIQYF
-	-	TRBV28	TRBJ1-1	TGCCAGATTCGGGAGACTGAAGCTTTCTTT	CQIRETEAFF
-	few	TRBV9	TRBJ1-1	TGTGCCAGCAGCTTCCAGACTAGTAACACTGAAGCTTTCTTT	CASSFQTSNTEAFF
TRBD1	few	TRBV6-1	TRBJ2-7	TGTGCCAGCAGGGGGGACAGGCTGTACGAGCAGTACTTC	CASRGDRLYEQYF
TRBD1	-	TRBV7-2	TRBJ1-2	TGTGCCAGCCTTTTGGACAGGGGGTATGGCTACACCTTC	CASLLDRGYGYTF
-	-	TRBV6-5	TRBJ1-1	TGTGCCAGCAGTTCCCCCGCCGCATCGAGGGATGAAGCTTTCTTT	CASSSPAASRDEAFF
-	few	TRBV7-9	TRBJ1-1	TGTGCCAGCAGTCCAAGGGCATCCAGGGACACTGAAGCTTTCTTT	CASSPRASRDTEAFF
TRBD1	many	TRBV7-2	TRBJ2-7	TGTGCCAGCAGCTTGGGACAGGTGACCGAGCAGTACTTC	CASSLGQVTEQYF
-	few	TRBV4-3	TRBJ2-6	TGCGCCAGCAGCCAAGTCTCCTCTGGGGCCAACGTCCTGACTTTC	CASSQVSSGANVLTF
-	few	TRBV5-4	TRBJ2-7	TGTGCCAGCAGCTTATTGGGCCAGGGCAGCAACGAGCAGTACTTC	CASSLLGQGSNEQYF
TRBD1	-	TRBV9	TRBJ2-7	TGTGCCAGCAGCGTATCGGGACAGGGACGGGACGAGCAGTACTTC	CASSVSGQGRDEQYF
-	-	TRBV30	TRBJ2-7	TGTGCCTGGAGTCTACAACGGCGCGGAAGGTACGAGCAGTACTTC	CAWSLQRRGRYEQYF
TRBD2	few	TRBV30	TRBJ2-1	TGTGCGTATAGCGGGGCCAAAGCCTACAATGAGCAGTTCTTC	CAYSGAKAYNEQFF
-	-	TRBV2	TRBJ2-2	TGTGCCAGCAGGTTCGGGAGCGGCCCCGGGGAGCTGTTTTTT	CASRFGSGPGELFF
TRBD2	-	TRBV10-3	TRBJ2-5	TGTGCCATCAGTGAGGGACTAGCGGGAGCGGAGACCCAGTACTTC	CAISEGLAGAETQYF
-	-	TRBV4-1	TRBJ2-4	TGCGCCAGCAGCCAAGGTCTAGTCCAGGGTCAAAACATTCAGTACTTC	CASSQGLVQGQNIQYF
-	few	TRBV6-6	TRBJ1-1	TGTGCCAGCAGTCTGCGACAAGGCACTGAAGCTTTCTTT	CASSLRQGTEAFF
TRBD2	-	TRBV7-2	TRBJ2-1	TGTGCCAGCAGCTCGCAGACTAGCGGGAGGGCCTCGAATGAGCAGTTCTTC	CASSSQTSGRASNEQFF
-	-	TRBV20-1	TRBJ2-3	TGCAGTGCGACAGTCACGGATACGCAGTATTTT	CSATVTDTQYF
-	-	TRBV18	TRBJ2-5	TGTGCCAGCTCCCGCGTAAGGGAGGAGGAGACCCAGTACTTC	CASSRVREEETQYF
TRBD1	few	TRBV28	TRBJ2-7	TGTGCCAGCAGTCTCCCAGGGGGCTACGAGCAGTACTTC	CASSLPGGYEQYF
-	few	TRBV2	TRBJ2-7	TGTGCCAGCCGCGGGCCCTTAGGGCAGTACTTC	CASRGPLGQYF
-	-	TRBV5-1	TRBJ2-2	TGCGCCAGCAGGGACAGCACCGGGGAGCTGTTTTTT	CASRDSTGELFF
-	-	TRBV5-1	TRBJ2-5	TGCGCCAGCAGCTTGGAAGCCCGGGAGACCCAGTACTTC	CASSLEARETQYF
-	-	TRBV11-2	TRBJ2-1	TGTGCCAGCAGCAAGACAGAAAGTCGCAATGAGCAGTTCTTC	CASSKTESRNEQFF
-	-	TRBV4-1	TRBJ1-5	TGCGCCAGCAGCCAAGACGCCTGGAGAGATCAGCCCCAGCATTTT	CASSQDAWRDQPQHF
TRBD2	-	TRBV7-8	TRBJ2-1	TGTGCCGCAAGGGACTACTCTGGATCCAATGAGCAGTTCTTC	CAARDYSGSNEQFF
-	few	TRBV15	TRBJ1-1	TGTGCCACCAGCCCTAAGGGGCTCCGGGAAGCTTTCTTT	CATSPKGLREAFF
-	-	TRBV7-2	TRBJ2-1	TGTGCCAGCAGCAGCCAGAGCGGTTACAATGAGCAGTTCTTC	CASSSQSGYNEQFF
-	-	TRBV13	TRBJ2-1	TGTGCCACCTCCCTGGGGGCGGACTCCTACAATGAGCAGTTCTTC	CATSLGADSYNEQFF
-	-	TRBV30	TRBJ2-1	TGTGCCTGGAGTCTTAATCTAGCGACTCCCTACAATGAGCAGTTCTTC	CAWSLNLATPYNEQFF
TRBD2	few	TRBV18	TRBJ2-1	TGTGCCAGCTCACCAGCTAGCGGGCATGAGCAGTTCTTC	CASSPASGHEQFF
-	few	TRBV28	TRBJ2-7	TGTGCCACCCATGAGATGGGAGCGTCCTACGAGCAGTACTTC	CATHEMGASYEQYF
TRBD2	-	TRBV5-4	TRBJ2-2	TGTGCCAGCAGCTATTCTAGCGGGGGAAGCGGGGAGCTGTTTTTT	CASSYSSGGSGELFF
-	-	TRBV4-1	TRBJ1-6	TGCGCCAGCAGCCAAGATTTGCGCAGGACTAATCACAATTCACCCCTCCACTTT	CASSQDLRRTNHNSPLHF
-	-	TRBV18	TRBJ1-5	TGTGCCAGCTCACCACCAGGAGATGGGAGCAATCAGCCCCAGCATTTT	CASSPPGDGSNQPQHF
TRBD2	-	TRBV9	TRBJ2-3	TGTGCCAGCAGCGTAGCCCCAGCGGGGGCTAGCACAGATACGCAGTATTTT	CASSVAPAGASTDTQYF
-	-	TRBV7-2	TRBJ1-6	TGTGCCAGCAGCTTAGATATGAATTCACCCCTCCACTTT	CASSLDMNSPLHF
TRBD1	-	TRBV9	TRBJ2-2	TGTGCCAGCAGCCCCCGGACAGGGGGGGCCACCGGGGAGCTGTTTTTT	CASSPRTGGATGELFF
TRBD1	many	TRBV18	TRBJ1-1	TGTGCCAGCTCAGCGGGGACAGCAGTGAACACTGAAGCTTTCTTT	CASSAGTAVNTEAFF
-	few	TRBV6-6	TRBJ1-5	TGTGCCAGCAGAGGCCAGGGCAATCAGCCCCAGCATTTT	CASRGQGNQPQHF
TRBD2	few	TRBV6-6	TRBJ2-7	TGTGCCAGCAAGGAGGCGGGGGGCACAAACTACGAGCAGTACTTC	CASKEAGGTNYEQYF
-	few	TRBV4-2	TRBJ2-7	TGTGCCAGCAGCCACCGACGGGGACTCGGGGGTGACGAGCAGTACTTC	CASSHRRGLGGDEQYF
TRBD2	few	TRBV11-3	TRBJ2-2	TGTGCCAGCAGCTTATACGGCGGGGGGAGCGCCGGGGAGCTGTTTTTT	CASSLYGGGSAGELFF
TRBD1	-	TRBV19	TRBJ1-2	TGTGCCAGTAGTCCAACCCGGGACAGGAGAAATGGCTACACCTTC	CASSPTRDRRNGYTF
-	-	TRBV2	TRBJ2-7	TGTGCCAGCAGTGGAAATCTAGTGGACGAGCAGTACTTC	CASSGNLVDEQYF
-	few	TRBV25-1	TRBJ2-1	TGTGCCAGCATGAGGGCGGCATACAATGAGCAGTTCTTC	CASMRAAYNEQFF
TRBD2	few	TRBV5-1	TRBJ2-1	TGCGCCAGCAGCTCTAGCGGGAGGGCCAGAAATGAGCAGTTCTTC	CASSSSGRARNEQFF